This T cell receptor beta chain was recorded in a study of long-term antiretroviral therapy in people with HIV. Runs used v3.0 of the immunoSEQ assay and were done at survey level. Each sample aimed for about 35,000-55,000 sequenced T-cell genomes. Profiling relied on immunoSEQ multiplex PCR, and the TCRdb table lists in-frame clones only, not all of them. The table shows over 15,000 clones, with 91% occurring only once. The V gene end was trimmed by 4 bases and the J gene end by 10 bases; junction bases not matched to a gene: 11. This CDR3 has 15 residues. CDR1 and CDR2 from the germline V gene are SGHRS and YFSETQ. Findings and limits, study-wide: ART preceded a rise in diversity that nonetheless stayed lower than in transplant donor controls.

As concerns this clone: The target antigen is unknown.

This specimen consisted of unsorted PBMCs, obtained 3 years after starting antiretroviral therapy. The receptor comes from a man between 50 and 59 years old with HIV. The gene calls are TRBV5-1 and TRBJ2-1; 10 nucleotides align to TRBD2. CDR3 protein: CASSEGTSASQEQFF. CDR3 in DNA: TGCGCCAGCAGCGAGGGGACTAGCGCCTCTCAGGAGCAGTTCTTC.